The subject of this entry is one T cell receptor (beta chain). This entry belongs to a study of CD8 T cells in Susac syndrome. Turning to the study itself: Within the group of sequenced Susac syndrome patients, roughly 6 had active disease and roughly eight were in remission.

Reverse transcription used roughly 0.45 to 1 ug RNA and random hexamers. Multiplex immunoSEQ PCR targeted 54 Vbeta and 13 Jbeta TCR beta segments. MiXCR, applied by TCRdb to the immunoSEQ multiplex PCR reads, yields one record per CDR3 protein. The sample yields under 250,000 distinct CDR3 sequences, about 95% seen once. The V and J ends lost 5 bases and 1 base, in that order; junction bases with no gene match: 7. The CDR3 extends over 15 amino acids. CDR1 is SGHTA and CDR2 is FQGNSA in the germline V gene. This receptor was taken from a human donor with Susac syndrome. The source material was CD4+ T cells from PBMCs. The chain combines TRBV7-2 with TRBJ1-1; 7 bases agree with TRBD1. The CDR3 protein is CASSRPGQSNTEAFF. As DNA, the CDR3 is TGTGCCAGCAGCCGGCCGGGACAGTCGAACACTGAAGCTTTCTTT.